A selection of T cell receptor beta chains follows, all from one sample in a study of monozygotic twins with cystic fibrosis. Repertoires were generated with immunoSEQ multiplex PCR, while TCRdb's copy carries only in-frame clones and drops some. The repertoire holds 9,500 to 10,000 clones, with about 98% as singletons. Sequencing was done on a sample of blood. Every receptor here comes from a girl aged 2-10 years with cystic fibrosis. Each CDR3 is given with its conserved first and last residue. Each record gives: V gene, CDR3 length, J gene, D gene, clone size, CDR3 protein, CDR3 DNA. A D gene is named only where the DNA matches it firmly. A row's size may be missing; if present it is once, few, many or a size class.

TRBV4-3	22	TRBJ2-6	TRBD2	.	CASSQVVTTSGRAYSGANVLTF	TGCGCCAGCAGCCAAGTAGTTACTACTAGCGGGAGGGCCTATTCTGGGGCCAACGTCCTGACTTTC
TRBV19	13	TRBJ1-1	.	once	CASSIRGEGEAFF	TGTGCCAGTAGTATTCGGGGCGAAGGGGAAGCTTTCTTT
TRBV19	17	TRBJ2-1	TRBD2	.	CASSLPSGTSGSNEQFF	TGTGCCAGTAGTCTCCCGTCCGGGACTAGCGGGAGCAATGAGCAGTTCTTC
TRBV30	11	TRBJ1-1	.	.	CAWIFSTEAFF	TGTGCCTGGATCTTTAGCACTGAAGCTTTCTTT
TRBV30	12	TRBJ1-1	TRBD1	once	CAFRDRTPKAFF	TGTGCCTTCCGGGACAGGACGCCCAAAGCTTTCTTT
TRBV13	14	TRBJ2-1	.	.	CASSLRALWGEQFF	TGTGCCAGCAGCTTACGGGCCCTTTGGGGTGAGCAGTTCTTC
TRBV13	17	TRBJ1-1	TRBD1	.	CASSPADRGLMNTEAFF	TGTGCCAGCAGCCCCGCAGACAGGGGCCTAATGAACACTGAAGCTTTCTTT
TRBV6-1	14	TRBJ1-4	.	.	CASSEVGAGEKLFF	TGTGCCAGCAGTGAAGTGGGGGCCGGTGAAAAACTGTTTTTT
TRBV9	14	TRBJ2-1	TRBD1	.	CASGVGTDYNEQFF	TGTGCCAGCGGAGTCGGGACAGACTACAATGAGCAGTTCTTC
TRBV27	14	TRBJ1-1	TRBD1	.	CASSLAGGGTEAFF	TGTGCCAGCAGTTTAGCAGGGGGCGGTACTGAAGCTTTCTTT
TRBV2	17	TRBJ2-3	TRBD2	.	CASQRGLAGASTDTQYF	TGTGCCAGCCAAAGGGGACTAGCGGGAGCTAGCACAGATACGCAGTATTTT
TRBV5-6	14	TRBJ1-5	.	.	CASSLTGYNQPQHF	TGTGCCAGCAGCTTGACAGGATACAATCAGCCCCAGCATTTT
TRBV6-5	15	TRBJ1-5	.	.	CASSLRRDPNQPQHF	TGTGCCAGCAGTCTCCGGAGGGACCCCAATCAGCCCCAGCATTTT
TRBV6-5	11	TRBJ2-1	.	.	CASSRNNEQFF	TGTGCCAGCAGCCGAAACAATGAGCAGTTCTTC
TRBV4-2	16	TRBJ2-1	TRBD1	.	CASSLLDRERDNEQFF	TGTGCCAGCAGCCTTCTGGACAGGGAGAGGGACAATGAGCAGTTCTTC
TRBV28	13	TRBJ1-2	.	.	CASSLVGNSGYTF	TGTGCCAGCAGTTTGGTAGGGAACTCTGGCTACACCTTC
TRBV6-5	11	TRBJ2-7	.	.	CASSYLYEQYF	TGTGCCAGCAGTTACCTATACGAGCAGTACTTC
TRBV5-4	14	TRBJ2-3	TRBD1	.	CASSPVRDRDTQYF	TGTGCCAGCAGCCCGGTCAGGGACAGGGATACGCAGTATTTT
TRBV30	11	TRBJ2-1	TRBD2	.	CAWSQLAEQFF	TGTGCCTGGAGCCAACTAGCGGAGCAGTTCTTC
TRBV6-5	14	TRBJ1-2	.	once	CASSSGPRSYGYTF	TGTGCCAGCAGTTCGGGCCCCAGGTCCTATGGCTACACCTTC
TRBV4-2	16	TRBJ2-1	.	.	CASSQDYRGADNEQFF	TGTGCCAGCAGCCAAGATTATAGGGGAGCGGACAATGAGCAGTTCTTC
TRBV29-1	13	TRBJ2-1	TRBD1	.	CSVGQGGYNEQFF	TGCAGCGTTGGACAGGGGGGGTACAATGAGCAGTTCTTC
TRBV6-1	15	TRBJ2-7	.	.	CASSAAQVTAYEQYF	TGTGCCAGCAGTGCAGCACAAGTCACTGCCTACGAGCAGTACTTC
TRBV7-8	15	TRBJ2-7	TRBD2	.	CASSLGVGTSYEQYF	TGTGCCAGCAGCTTAGGTGTCGGGACTAGTTACGAGCAGTACTTC
TRBV5-1	12	TRBJ2-1	.	.	CASSLVDESQFF	TGCGCCAGCAGCCTCGTGGATGAGTCCCAGTTCTTC
TRBV23-1	16	TRBJ1-5	.	.	CASSQGLNRIHQPQHF	TGCGCCAGCAGTCAAGGGCTCAACAGGATCCATCAGCCCCAGCATTTT